This TCR beta chain comes out of a study of PD-1 blockade in classical Hodgkin lymphoma. Trimming took 4 bases from V and 0 from J, leaving 21 bases between them. Per germline, CDR1 SGHAT and CDR2 FQDESV (reference sequence). The CDR3 covers 18 residues. Study-level results: There was a significant rise in CD4+ TCR diversity by C4D1, with no such rise for CD8+. Reports indicated that newly diagnosed patients had lower baseline TCR diversity than healthy donors did.

No patient escaped relapse after autologous stem cell transplantation, and brentuximab vedotin exposure varied. The assay was immunoSEQ multiplex PCR, and TCRdb's table has in-frame clones only and misses some. The sample yields 95,000 or so clones, around 80% seen once. To note about this clone: Antigen: not known.

The source is a human donor with classical Hodgkin lymphoma. The rearrangement uses TRBV11-1 and TRBJ1-1, with unresolved D. Specimen: peripheral blood mononuclear cells (PBMCs), collected at baseline. The DNA of the CDR3 is TGTGCCAGCAGCTCCCCCCTAAGGGCGCTCCCTATGAACACTGAAGCTTTCTTT. Protein: CASSSPLRALPMNTEAFF.